This T cell receptor delta chain was documented in a study of gamma-delta chains in newborns, infants, children. Turning to the study itself: Polyclonal expansion of innate γδ T cells after birth follows microbial exposure.

TCRdb re-called the reads through CATT. The sample holds several thousand delta-chain clones, about 3.3% seen once. V was clipped by 3 bases and J by 5 bases; unmatched bases: 7. CDR1 and CDR2 (germline): GEAIGNYY, EKD. The CDR3 covers 15 residues. Only a few counts were recorded for this clone. Sequencing was carried out using blood. This clonotype was obtained from a child who was a newborn, infant or young child, either healthy, febrile or measles-vaccinated (not recorded which). The chain combines TRDV2 with TRDJ2, with 8 bases aligning to TRDD3. DNA for the CDR3: TGTGCCTGTGACGTACTGGGGGCCGCTACAGCACAACTCTTCTTT. Its protein product is CACDVLGAATAQLFF.